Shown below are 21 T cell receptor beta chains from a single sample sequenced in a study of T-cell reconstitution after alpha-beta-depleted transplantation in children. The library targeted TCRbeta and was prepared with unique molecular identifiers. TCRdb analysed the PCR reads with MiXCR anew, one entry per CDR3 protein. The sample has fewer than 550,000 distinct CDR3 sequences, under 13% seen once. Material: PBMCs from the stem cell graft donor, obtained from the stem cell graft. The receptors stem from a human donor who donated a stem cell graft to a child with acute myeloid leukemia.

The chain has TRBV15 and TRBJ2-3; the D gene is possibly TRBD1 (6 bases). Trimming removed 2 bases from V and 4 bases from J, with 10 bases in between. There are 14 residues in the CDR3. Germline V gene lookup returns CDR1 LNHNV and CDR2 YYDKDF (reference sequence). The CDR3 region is CATSRPGQSDTQYF. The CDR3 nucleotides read TGTGCCACCAGCAGACCCGGACAGTCAGATACGCAGTATTTT.

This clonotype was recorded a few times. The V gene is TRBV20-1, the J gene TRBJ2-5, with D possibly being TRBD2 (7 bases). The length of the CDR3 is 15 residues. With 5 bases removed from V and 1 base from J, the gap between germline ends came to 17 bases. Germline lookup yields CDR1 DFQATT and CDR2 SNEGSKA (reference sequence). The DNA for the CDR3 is TGCAGTGCTGGGGGAGGGGGGGCCGTCCAAGAGACCCAGTACTTC. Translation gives CSAGGGGAVQETQYF.

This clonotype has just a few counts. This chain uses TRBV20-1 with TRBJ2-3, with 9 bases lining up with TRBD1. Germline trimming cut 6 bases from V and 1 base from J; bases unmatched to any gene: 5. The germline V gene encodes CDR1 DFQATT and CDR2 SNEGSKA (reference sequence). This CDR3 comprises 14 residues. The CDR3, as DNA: TGCAGTGCAACAGGGGGCGCCCGCACAGATACGCAGTATTTT. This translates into CSATGGARTDTQYF.

For the CDR3, the DNA is TGTGCCAGCTCACCAGGGGCTAGCGCCTACAATGAGCAGTTCTTC. Amino acids: CASSPGASAYNEQFF. The rearrangement uses TRBV18 and TRBJ2-1, with a weak D call TRBD2 (6 bases). Germline CDR1 and CDR2: KGHSH and LQKENI. The V end was cut by 2 bases, the J end by 2 bases, with 10 bases between. CDR3 length: 15 residues.

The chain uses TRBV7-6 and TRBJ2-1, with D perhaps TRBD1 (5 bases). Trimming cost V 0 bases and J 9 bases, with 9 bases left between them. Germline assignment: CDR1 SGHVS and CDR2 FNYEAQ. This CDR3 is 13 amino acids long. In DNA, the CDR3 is TGTGCCAGCAGCTTAGCCAGGGAAGGTGAGCAGTTCTTC. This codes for CASSLAREGEQFF.

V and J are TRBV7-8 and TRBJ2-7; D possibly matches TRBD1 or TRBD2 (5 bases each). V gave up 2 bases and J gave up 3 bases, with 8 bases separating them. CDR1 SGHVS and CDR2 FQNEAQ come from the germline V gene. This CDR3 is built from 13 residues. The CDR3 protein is CASSLRGRYEQYV. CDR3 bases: TGTGCCAGCAGCTTAAGGGGACGCTACGAGCAGTACGTC.

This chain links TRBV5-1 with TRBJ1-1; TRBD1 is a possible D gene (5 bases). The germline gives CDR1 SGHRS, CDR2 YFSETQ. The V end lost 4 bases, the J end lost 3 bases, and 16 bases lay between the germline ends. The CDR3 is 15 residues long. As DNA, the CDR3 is TGCGCCAGCAGCATCGGACGGATGGGGGACACTGAAGCTTTCTTT. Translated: CASSIGRMGDTEAFF.

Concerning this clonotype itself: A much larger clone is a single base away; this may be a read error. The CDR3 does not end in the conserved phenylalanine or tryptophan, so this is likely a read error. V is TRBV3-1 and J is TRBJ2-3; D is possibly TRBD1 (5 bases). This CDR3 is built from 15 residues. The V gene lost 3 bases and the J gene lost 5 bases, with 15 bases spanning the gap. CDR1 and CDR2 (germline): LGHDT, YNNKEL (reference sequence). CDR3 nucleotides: TGTGCCAGCAGCCACGACACAGGAACGGGAGATACGCAGTATTTG. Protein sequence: CASSHDTGTGDTQYL.

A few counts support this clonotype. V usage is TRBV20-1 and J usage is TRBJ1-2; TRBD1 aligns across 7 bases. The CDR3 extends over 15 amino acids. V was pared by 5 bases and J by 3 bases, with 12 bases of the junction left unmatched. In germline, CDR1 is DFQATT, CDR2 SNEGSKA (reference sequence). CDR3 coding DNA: TGCAGTGCTTACCGCCGACAGGGAGGGGACTATGGCTACACCTTC. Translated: CSAYRRQGGDYGYTF.

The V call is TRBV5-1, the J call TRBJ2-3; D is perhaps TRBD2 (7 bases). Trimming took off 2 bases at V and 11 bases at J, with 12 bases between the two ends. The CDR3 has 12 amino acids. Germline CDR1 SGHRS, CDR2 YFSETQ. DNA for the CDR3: TGCGCCAGCAGCTTTACAGGGAGGGAGCAGTATTTT. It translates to CASSFTGREQYF.

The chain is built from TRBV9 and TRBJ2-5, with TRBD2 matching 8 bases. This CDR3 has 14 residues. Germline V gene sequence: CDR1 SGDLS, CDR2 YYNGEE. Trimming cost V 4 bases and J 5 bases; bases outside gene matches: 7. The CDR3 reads CASSISGSRETQYF. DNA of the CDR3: TGTGCCAGCAGCATCAGCGGGAGCCGGGAGACCCAGTACTTC. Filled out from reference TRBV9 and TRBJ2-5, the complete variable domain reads DSGVTQTPKHLITATGQRVTLRCSPRSGDLSVYWYQQSLDQGLQFLIQYYNGEERAKGNILERFSAQQFPDLHSELNLSSLELGDSALYFCASSISGSRETQYFGPGTRLLVL.

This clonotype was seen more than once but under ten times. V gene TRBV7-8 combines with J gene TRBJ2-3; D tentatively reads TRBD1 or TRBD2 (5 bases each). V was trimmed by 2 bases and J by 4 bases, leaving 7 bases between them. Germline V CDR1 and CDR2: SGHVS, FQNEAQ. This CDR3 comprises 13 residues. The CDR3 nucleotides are TGTGCCAGCAGCTTATGGGACGCAGATACGCAGTATTTT. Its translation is CASSLWDADTQYF.

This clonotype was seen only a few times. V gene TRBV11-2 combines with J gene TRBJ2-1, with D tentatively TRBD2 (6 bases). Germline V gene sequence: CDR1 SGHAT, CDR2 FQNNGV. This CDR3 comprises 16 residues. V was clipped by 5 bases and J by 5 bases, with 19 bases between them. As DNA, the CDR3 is TGTGCCAGCAGCCGAATGGTGTACGGGAGCCACAATGAGCAGTTCTTC. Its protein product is CASSRMVYGSHNEQFF.

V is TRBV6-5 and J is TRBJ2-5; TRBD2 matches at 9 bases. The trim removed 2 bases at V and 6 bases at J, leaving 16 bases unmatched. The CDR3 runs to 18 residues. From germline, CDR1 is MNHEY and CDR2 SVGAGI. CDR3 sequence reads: CASSYMKMPGLAIQTQYF. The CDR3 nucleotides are TGTGCCAGCAGTTACATGAAGATGCCGGGACTAGCCATTCAGACCCAGTACTTC.

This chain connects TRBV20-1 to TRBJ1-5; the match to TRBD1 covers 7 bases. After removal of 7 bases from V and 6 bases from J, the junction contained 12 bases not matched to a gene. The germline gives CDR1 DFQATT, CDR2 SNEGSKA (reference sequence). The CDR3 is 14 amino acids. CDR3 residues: CSVSTGAHGQPQHF. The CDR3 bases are TGCAGTGTTAGCACAGGGGCGCACGGTCAGCCCCAGCATTTT.

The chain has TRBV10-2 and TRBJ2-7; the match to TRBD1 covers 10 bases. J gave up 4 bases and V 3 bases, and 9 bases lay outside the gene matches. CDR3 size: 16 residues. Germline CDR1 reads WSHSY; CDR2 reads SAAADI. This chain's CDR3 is CASSDPGTGDPYEQYV. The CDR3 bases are TGCGCCAGCAGTGATCCCGGGACAGGGGACCCTTACGAGCAGTACGTC.

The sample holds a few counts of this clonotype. The CDR3 sequence: CASSSKGDVGHNEQFF. The CDR3, as DNA: TGTGCCAGCAGCTCCAAGGGGGACGTGGGGCACAATGAGCAGTTCTTC. The V call is TRBV7-9, the J call TRBJ2-1, with D possibly TRBD1 on 6 matching bases. Trimming cost V 4 bases and J 5 bases, with 18 bases left between them. Germline V gene sequence: CDR1 SEHNR, CDR2 FQNEAQ (reference sequence). This CDR3 is built from 16 residues.

The CDR3 coding sequence is TGTGCCAGCAGTCTTGCCGGGACAGGGAGTACCGGGGAGCTGTTTTTT. Translation gives CASSLAGTGSTGELFF. The rearrangement links TRBV27 to TRBJ2-2; 9 bases map to TRBD1. Trimming cost V 5 bases and J 5 bases; bases outside gene matches: 9. CDR1 is MNHEY, CDR2 SMNVEV, per germline (reference sequence). CDR3 length: 16 residues.

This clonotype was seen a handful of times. The CDR3 loop is CASSSSRGLRGTEAFF. The CDR3 region has the DNA TGTGCCAGCAGCTCATCCCGCGGACTCCGGGGGACTGAAGCTTTCTTT. The rearrangement joins TRBV7-8 to TRBJ1-1; weak D call: TRBD1 (5 bases). Germline loops: CDR1 SGHVS, CDR2 FQNEAQ. The CDR3 is made up of 16 amino acids. Trimming cost V 4 bases and J 5 bases, with 20 bases left between them.

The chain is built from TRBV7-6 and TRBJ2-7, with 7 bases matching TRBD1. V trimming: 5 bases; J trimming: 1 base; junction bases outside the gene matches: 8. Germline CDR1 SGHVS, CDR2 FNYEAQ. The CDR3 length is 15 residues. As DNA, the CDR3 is TGTGCCAGCAGCCCAACTAGGACAGGATCCTACGAGCAGTACGTC. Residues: CASSPTRTGSYEQYV.

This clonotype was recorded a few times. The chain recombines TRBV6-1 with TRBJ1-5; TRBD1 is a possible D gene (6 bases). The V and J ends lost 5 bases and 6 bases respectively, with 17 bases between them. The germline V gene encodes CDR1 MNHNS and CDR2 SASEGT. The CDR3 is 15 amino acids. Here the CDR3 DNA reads TGTGCCAGCAGTCGTGGGGGCGGAGGTAGTCAGCCCCAGCATTTT. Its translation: CASSRGGGGSQPQHF.